A single sample is the source of the 27 T cell receptor beta chains below, sequenced in a study of blood T cell repertoires in COVID-19. Clones were read by immunoSEQ multiplex PCR, and TCRdb kept only the in-frame ones, dropping some. The sample holds around 310,000 clones, around nine tenths seen once. Material: peripheral blood. Source of these receptors: a woman aged 60 to 75 with acute or convalescent COVID-19.

The chain couples TRBV7-2 to TRBJ2-1; 9 bases are shared with TRBD2. The length of the CDR3 is 15 residues. The V and J ends lost 1 base and 7 bases, in that order; junction bases with no gene match: 5. In germline, CDR1 is SGHTA, CDR2 FQGNSA. The CDR3 spells CASSLDGLARNEQFF. The CDR3 region has the DNA TGTGCCAGCAGCTTAGACGGACTAGCGAGGAATGAGCAGTTCTTC.

The chain couples TRBV6-6 to TRBJ2-1, with D possibly matching TRBD2 (5 bases). The CDR3 consists of 11 residues. The V end lost 8 bases, the J end lost 3 bases, and 5 bases lay between the germline ends. Germline loops: CDR1 MNHNY, CDR2 SVGAGI (reference sequence). This chain's CDR3 is CASRDYNEQFF. CDR3 coding DNA: TGTGCCAGCCGGGACTACAATGAGCAGTTCTTC.

The chain carries TRBV30 and TRBJ2-2; possibly TRBD2 for D (6 bases). Germline CDR1 GTSNPN, CDR2 SVGIG (reference sequence). Deletions cut 2 bases from V and 7 bases from J, with 17 bases between. This CDR3 spans 15 amino acids. CDR3 amino acids: CAWSPGTARVGELFF. CDR3 DNA: TGTGCCTGGAGTCCCGGGACTGCCAGAGTCGGGGAGCTGTTTTTT.

The rearrangement links TRBV7-9 to TRBJ2-5; D is perhaps TRBD2 (5 bases). V was pared by 4 bases and J by 5 bases, with 20 bases between. The CDR3 has 16 residues. The germline V gene has CDR1 SEHNR and CDR2 FQNEAQ (reference sequence). CDR3 bases: TGTGCCAGCAGCTCAGGTTTTCCGGGATTCAAGGAGACCCAGTACTTC. The encoded protein is CASSSGFPGFKETQYF.

The chain is built from TRBV7-9 and TRBJ2-7; 7 positions match TRBD1. V was clipped by 3 bases and J by 3 bases; unmatched bases: 2. CDR3 length equals 13 residues. Germline loops: CDR1 SEHNR, CDR2 FQNEAQ (reference sequence). As DNA, the CDR3 is TGTGCCAGCAGCTTGGGACAGCACTACGAGCAGTACTTC. As protein: CASSLGQHYEQYF.

V gene TRBV19 combines with J gene TRBJ2-1; 10 bases map to TRBD2. This CDR3 region has 15 residues. V lost 3 bases, J lost 7 bases, and 6 bases stayed unmatched. CDR1 is LNHDA and CDR2 is SQIVND in the germline V gene (reference sequence). The DNA of the CDR3 is TGTGCCAGTAGTATTTCTAGCGGGAGTAGGAATGAGCAGTTCTTC. As protein: CASSISSGSRNEQFF.

The chain has TRBV27 and TRBJ1-2; D is possibly TRBD1 (6 bases). This CDR3 region has 14 residues. Per the germline V gene, CDR1 is MNHEY and CDR2 is SMNVEV (reference sequence). V lost 6 bases and J 5 bases, leaving 16 bases between the germline ends. The CDR3, as DNA: TGTGCCAGCAGGCCGGTGGGGGCAGGGTATGGCTACACCTTC. This gives the protein CASRPVGAGYGYTF.

The chain has TRBV20-1 and TRBJ1-6; weak D call: TRBD1 (5 bases). There are 13 residues in the CDR3. V lost 3 bases and J lost 7, with 10 bases in between. Germline lookup yields CDR1 DFQATT and CDR2 SNEGSKA (reference sequence). The CDR3 DNA reads as TGCAGTGCTAGTGGACATTCGAATTCACCCCTCCACTTT. Amino acids: CSASGHSNSPLHF.

The rearrangement joins TRBV7-9 to TRBJ2-7; 10 bases agree with TRBD2. The CDR3 consists of 16 residues. With V trimmed by 5 bases and J by 5 bases, 12 bases remained unmatched. The germline gives CDR1 SEHNR, CDR2 FQNEAQ (reference sequence). The CDR3 spells CASSTPGSGGGNEQYF. CDR3 sequence (DNA): TGTGCCAGCAGCACGCCCGGGAGCGGGGGGGGTAACGAGCAGTACTTC.

In DNA form, the CDR3 reads TGTGCCAGCAGGCACAGGCAGAACTATGGCTACACCTTC. It encodes CASRHRQNYGYTF. The chain has TRBV7-2 and TRBJ1-2, with D maybe TRBD1 (5 bases). The CDR3 length is 13 residues. The ends were cut back, 6 bases at V and 2 bases at J, with 10 bases in the middle. Germline V gene data show CDR1 as SGHTA and CDR2 as FQGNSA.

The chain combines TRBV27 with TRBJ2-1; 8 bases align to TRBD2. CDR3 length: 16 residues. Per the germline V gene, CDR1 is MNHEY and CDR2 is SMNVEV (reference sequence). Losses at the gene ends were 2 bases for V and 3 bases for J; bases not matched to a gene: 6. CDR3 bases: TGTGCCAGCAGTTTAGAAAGGGGACTAGGCTACAATGAGCAGTTCTTC. Its translation: CASSLERGLGYNEQFF.

The chain carries TRBV27 and TRBJ2-7, with 7 bases matching TRBD1. The V and J ends lost 6 bases and 3 bases, in that order; junction bases with no gene match: 2. Germline V gene sequence: CDR1 MNHEY, CDR2 SMNVEV (reference sequence). The CDR3 covers 12 residues. This CDR3 reads CASRGQLYEQYF. In nucleotides, the CDR3 is TGTGCCAGCAGGGGACAGCTCTACGAGCAGTACTTC.

The chain couples TRBV5-1 to TRBJ2-1, with D possibly being TRBD1 (5 bases). Trimming took 2 bases from V and 8 from J, leaving 14 bases between them. CDR3 length: 14 residues. Looked up from germline, CDR1 is SGHRS and CDR2 is YFSETQ. The CDR3: CASSFGHKQDEQFF. In nucleotides, the CDR3 is TGCGCCAGCAGCTTCGGACATAAGCAGGATGAGCAGTTCTTC.

V usage is TRBV6-2 or TRBV6-3 and J usage is TRBJ2-2; 8 bases map to TRBD1. The CDR3 is 15 amino acids. V shed 4 bases, J shed 4 bases, and the junction held 5 bases outside the gene matches. Germline V gene sequence: CDR1 MNHEY, CDR2 SVGEGT. This chain's CDR3 is CASSSRQGSTGELFF. The CDR3, as DNA: TGTGCCAGCAGTTCGCGACAGGGGAGCACCGGGGAGCTGTTTTTT.

The genes are TRBV6-5 and TRBJ1-4; D is uncertain. V gave up 6 bases and J gave up 3 bases, with 5 bases separating them. Germline V gene sequence: CDR1 MNHEY, CDR2 SVGAGI. The CDR3 totals 12 residues. CDR3 coding DNA: TGTGCCAGCAGAGCCCCTAATGAAAAACTGTTTTTT. This encodes CASRAPNEKLFF.

J is TRBJ2-2 and V is TRBV7-9; a weak D match, TRBD2 (6 bases). V lost 0 bases and J 6 bases, leaving 11 bases between the germline ends. Germline loops: CDR1 SEHNR, CDR2 FQNEAQ (reference sequence). This CDR3 is built from 15 residues. The CDR3 DNA reads TGTGCCAGCAGCTTAGCGATGACTAGTTCCGGGGAGCTGTTTTTT. Translated, it gives CASSLAMTSSGELFF. Full variable domain (rest looked up from reference TRBV7-9 and TRBJ2-2): DTGVSQNPRHKITKRGQNVTFRCDPISEHNRLYWYRQTLGQGPEFLTYFQNEAQLEKSRLLSDRFSAERPKGSFSTLEIQRTEQGDSAMYLCASSLAMTSSGELFFGEGSRLTVL.

This chain uses TRBV7-2 with TRBJ2-5, with D perhaps matching TRBD1 (6 bases). Deletions cut 1 base from V and 5 bases from J, with 11 bases between. Germline-derived CDR1 and CDR2 are SGHTA and FQGNSA. This CDR3 spans 14 amino acids. CDR3: CASSLVPRGETQYF. In DNA, the CDR3 is TGTGCCAGCAGCTTAGTTCCGAGGGGGGAGACCCAGTACTTC.

The V and J genes are TRBV14 and TRBJ2-7, with 8 bases matching TRBD1. V lost 5 bases, J lost 5 bases, and 8 bases stayed unmatched. CDR1 SGHDN and CDR2 FVKESK come from the germline V gene. The CDR3 is 14 residues long. The CDR3 loop reads CASSRARGLDEQYF. CDR3 in DNA: TGTGCCAGCAGCAGGGCCAGGGGGCTTGACGAGCAGTACTTC.

This clone has a handful of counts. The V call is TRBV27, the J call TRBJ2-7, with 9 bases aligning to TRBD2. From germline, CDR1 is MNHEY and CDR2 SMNVEV (reference sequence). The CDR3 is 16 residues long. V lost 2 bases and J lost 4; bases outside the gene matches: 9. The CDR3 here is CASSLSLAGALYEQYF. DNA of the CDR3: TGTGCCAGCAGTTTAAGCTTAGCGGGGGCCCTTTACGAGCAGTACTTC.

In this sample, this clone turned up once. V usage is TRBV5-5 and J usage is TRBJ2-2; 8 bases align to TRBD2. Germline V gene data show CDR1 as SGHKS and CDR2 as YYEKEE (reference sequence). The CDR3 runs to 15 residues. V was clipped by 0 bases and J by 4 bases; unmatched bases: 2. Here the CDR3 reads CASSLGRGGTGELFF. CDR3 nucleotide sequence: TGTGCCAGCAGCTTGGGCCGGGGGGGCACCGGGGAGCTGTTTTTT.

This clone was counted once. V usage is TRBV4-3 and J usage is TRBJ2-5, with 7 nucleotides matching TRBD2. The CDR3 covers 15 residues. J gave up 5 bases and V 2 bases, and 8 bases lay outside the gene matches. Per the germline V gene, CDR1 is LGHNA and CDR2 is YSLEER. CDR3 bases: TGCGCCAGCAGCCAAAAATGGGGGGGGTACGAGACCCAGTACTTC. This translates into CASSQKWGGYETQYF.

The V gene is TRBV4-2, the J gene TRBJ2-3; a possible D gene is TRBD2 (7 bases). Trimming stripped 0 bases from V and 10 bases from J, with 20 bases between. This CDR3 is built from 16 residues. Looked up from germline, CDR1 is LGHNA and CDR2 is YNFKEQ. The CDR3 nucleotides read TGTGCCAGCAGCCAAGATGAGTTTATAGGGGGAGGGCCGCAGTATTTT. It translates to CASSQDEFIGGGPQYF.

This chain connects TRBV5-1 to TRBJ2-5; D is perhaps TRBD2 (5 bases). The CDR3 runs 14 residues. Germline V CDR1 and CDR2: SGHRS, YFSETQ. Trimming removed 4 bases at V and 1 base at J, with 11 bases between. The CDR3 nucleotides are TGCGCCAGCAGCCGGACTGGGCCCCAAGAGACCCAGTACTTC. Amino acids: CASSRTGPQETQYF.

The chain carries TRBV14 and TRBJ2-3, with D maybe TRBD1 (6 bases). Per the germline V gene, CDR1 is SGHDN and CDR2 is FVKESK. The germline V and J ends were trimmed by 4 bases and 0 bases, with 11 bases remaining between them. The CDR3 consists of 15 residues. CDR3 residues: CASSRTVPSTDTQYF. In nucleotides, the CDR3 is TGTGCCAGCAGCCGGACAGTACCTAGCACAGATACGCAGTATTTT.

This sequence joins TRBV11-2 and TRBJ2-1, with D perhaps matching TRBD2 (6 bases). The CDR3 runs 16 residues. The V gene lost 2 bases and the J gene lost 4 bases, with 15 bases spanning the gap. Germline CDR1 and CDR2: SGHAT and FQNNGV. CDR3 sequence reads: CASSLIRGTPYNEQFF. The CDR3 coding sequence is TGTGCCAGCAGCTTAATTCGGGGGACCCCGTACAATGAGCAGTTCTTC. The complete variable domain, with remaining parts taken from reference TRBV11-2 and TRBJ2-1, reads EAGVAQSPRYKIIEKRQSVAFWCNPISGHATLYWYQQILGQGPKLLIQFQNNGVVDDSQLPKDRFSAERLKGVDSTLKIQPAKLEDSAVYLCASSLIRGTPYNEQFFGPGTRLTVL.

This clone appeared a few times. The chain employs TRBV7-7 and TRBJ2-2; 7 positions match TRBD2. CDR3 length: 14 residues. Germline CDR1 and CDR2: SSHAT and FNYEAQ (reference sequence). V was clipped by 10 bases and J by 1 base; unmatched bases: 6. The CDR3 DNA follows: TGTGCCACCCGGCCTAGCGGGAACACCGGGGAGCTGTTTTTT. The encoded protein is CATRPSGNTGELFF.

The chain employs TRBV7-2 and TRBJ1-6; 8 bases align to TRBD1. Germline V gene sequence: CDR1 SGHTA, CDR2 FQGNSA. This CDR3 spans 16 amino acids. The J segment lost 10 bases and the V segment lost 4 bases, leaving 12 bases of the junction unmatched. CDR3 DNA: TGTGCCAGCAGCTGGGGGTCGACAGGGGTCGGGTCACCCCTCCACTTT. It yields the protein CASSWGSTGVGSPLHF.